This TCR beta chain appears in the sequencing data of a study of T cell responses to AZD1222 COVID-19 vaccine (dated by TCRdb to about 2021). Study-wide context: Because spike-specific TCR depth and breadth did not differ between the two schedules, AZD1222 recipients who got a second dose at roughly 4 weeks were pooled with those who got a second dose at roughly 12 weeks. Trial participants were enrolled by age into subgroups of 18-55, 56-69 and 70-plus years, and approximately 150, 30 and 60 TCR-sequenced participants, respectively, were included in these subgroups. A total of about 240 trial participants underwent TCR sequencing, of whom some 210 received two doses of AZD1222 and some 25 received two doses of the MenACWY control vaccine.

This clone was found once. Its specific antigen is unknown. The record has no base qualities; no much larger clone is one base away. The CDR3 regions of human TCRbeta chains were analyzed by immunosequencing. For the original study's pipeline: TCRs in the repertoires were compared against a reference library of SARS-CoV-2-specific TCRs that had been generated with the MIRA antigen-specificity platform. Breadth was defined as the fraction of unique TCRs that were SARS-CoV-2-associated, and depth was defined as the fraction of total T cells that were SARS-CoV-2-associated. Using the MIRA data, every spike-specific TCR was mapped to the spike region that the TCR reacted to and assigned to either a CD4 or a CD8 class. Log10-transformed breadth and depth values were compared by one-way ANOVA with Sidak's multiple comparisons tests. In its TCRdb copy, this immuneACCESS table keeps in-frame sequences only and misses some clones. Where compared with another copy, unresolved V genes explain less than half of these, and the others have no known cause. The V and J calls and clone size come from that table; D and trimming were worked out from the DNA. This sample holds 110,000 to 150,000 clones; around 92% were observed only once. About 2.7% of the sample is held by the ten biggest clonotypes.

The sample's time point label, in plain terms: baseline before first vaccination. Vaccinee samples were obtained from the UK trials COV001 and COV002, which included a single-blind randomized controlled phase 2/3 trial of AZD1222 (ChAdOx1 nCoV-19) in healthy adults. For TCRbeta chain sequencing, PBMC samples from trial participants were taken at day 0 and at day 28 after the second dose. From the germline V gene, CDR1 is SGHDT and CDR2 is YYEEEE. V is reduced by 2 bases and J by 6 bases, leaving a spacing of 17 bases between them. The cysteine opens and the phenylalanine closes a CDR3 of 15 amino acids. Here the CDR3 DNA is all that survives: 45 bases in frame from base 1. Paper-wide results and their limitations: Conclusions about previously exposed vaccinees are limited, since just five or six AZD1222 recipients were seropositive for SARS-CoV-2 at baseline. Spike-specific TCR breadth and depth rose significantly after two AZD1222 doses compared with day 0 and with MenACWY recipients. Participants were mostly white British, with more females than males. The authors suggested clonal diversity may have been underestimated. Reportedly, almost half of the unique spike-specific TCRs recognized epitopes lying outside the regions that are mutated in the B.1.351 and B.1.1.7 variants. Because no day 14 peak-response samples were available, the repertoires could be characterized only after the peak T cell response. CD4 TCRs associated with the vaccine covered the entire spike protein, and the dominant responses were in regions 160-218 and 743-854. The 56-69-year group was small, and its depth increase did not reach significance, likely because of low power.

The clonotype originates from an adult in good health. The starting material was peripheral blood, obtained on day 0 of AZD1222 vaccination. This sequence uses TRBV5-6 and TRBJ1-2; TRBD1 is perhaps the D gene, given 5 matching bases. The DNA sequence is as follows: TGTGCCAGCAGCTTCGGGGACCTGCTTCGGCATGGCTACACCTTC. Its protein reads: CASSFGDLLRHGYTF. Reference TRBV5-6 and TRBJ1-2 proteins supply the regions before and after the CDR3; the full variable domain is: DAGVTQSPTHLIKTRGQQVTLRCSPKSGHDTVSWYQQALGQGPQFIFQYYEEEERQRGNFPDRFSGHQFPNYSSELNVNALLLGDSALYLCASSFGDLLRHGYTFGSGTRLTVV.